Detailed here is one T cell receptor (beta chain). Its target is unknown. TCRdb re-called the RT-PCR reads through MiXCR, storing one row per CDR3 protein. The sample has more than 500,000 distinct CDR3 sequences; around 11% are singletons. The sample belongs to a study of response to subunit inactivated influenza vaccine. Broader study findings: T cells newly recruited by each seasonal influenza vaccination are few, the authors suggested.

These records were also assigned to another study, of T cells expressing NK-cell markers. This second study says: In generating TCR beta cDNA, 5'RACE template switching with UMIs was used. A range of about 1.0-7.5% of CD8+ T cells consisted of dominant NKG2C+ clonotypes in several donors. The study left the HCMV specificity of expanded NKG2C+ T cell clones unresolved.

The material was PBMCs from blood, obtained on the day of vaccination. This TCR came from a man aged 50-60 years who received an inactivated influenza vaccine.

CDR3 DNA: TGTGCCAGCAGTGAAGGCCGCACAGATACGCAGTATTTT. It translates to CASSEGRTDTQYF. The chain joins TRBV6-1 to TRBJ2-3; D is ambiguous. The V and J ends lost 1 base and 1 base respectively, with 3 bases between them. The CDR3 is made up of 13 amino acids. Germline V CDR1 and CDR2: MNHNS, SASEGT.